The source of this T cell receptor (beta chain) is a study of blood T cell repertoires in COVID-19. This CDR3 has 14 residues. The V end lost 7 bases, the J end lost 9 bases, and 16 bases lay between the germline ends. Germline V lookup: CDR1 MNHEY, CDR2 SVGAGI. Profiled with immunoSEQ multiplex PCR; TCRdb holds only in-frame clones, not every one. This sample yields over 90,000 clones, of which 70% to 90% are seen a single time; roughly 3% belongs to the top ten. Material for sequencing was peripheral blood. The chain combines TRBV6-5 with TRBJ1-6; D gene unclear. The TCR originated in a man in his fifties in a cohort sampled during active COVID-19. The CDR3 coding sequence is TGTGCCAGCACACGTGCCGGGGTTGGTTCACCCCTCCACTTT. Protein sequence: CASTRAGVGSPLHF.